These T cell receptor beta chains were read from a single sample in a study of blood T cells in healthy people across ages. Using its own MiXCR run on the 5' RACE reads, TCRdb lists one record per CDR3 protein. The sample consists of more than 1.4 million distinct CDR3 sequences, 35% to 45% of them appearing once. Sequencing input: blood. The receptor source for this set is a woman aged 18-35 years in good health. The CDR3 runs from the conserved cysteine through the conserved F or W. The D gene is left open where the match is weak. Only some rows state a clone size, as once, few, many or a class for expanded clones.

J gene | D gene | V gene | clone size | CDR3 protein | CDR3 DNA
TRBJ2-3 | NA | TRBV20-1 | NA | CSARLVGGGAPGDTQYF | TGCAGTGCTAGACTAGTTGGGGGGGGGGCCCCGGGAGATACGCAGTATTTT
TRBJ2-3 | TRBD2 | TRBV27 | few | CASSSALAALPTDTQYF | TGTGCCAGCAGTTCGGCCCTAGCGGCTCTCCCCACAGATACGCAGTATTTT
TRBJ2-7 | NA | TRBV6-5 | NA | CASSKAYNEQYF | TGTGCCAGCAGTAAGGCCTACAATGAGCAGTACTTC
TRBJ2-3 | NA | TRBV10-2 | NA | CASSELPKADINPSTDTQYF | TGCGCCAGCAGTGAGTTGCCTAAAGCGGACATTAACCCTAGCACAGATACGCAGTATTTT
TRBJ2-7 | TRBD1 | TRBV6-1 | NA | CASRTTGQGPEQYF | TGTGCCAGCAGAACCACGGGACAGGGGCCCGAGCAGTACTTC
TRBJ2-1 | NA | TRBV4-1 | NA | CASSHITGVPEQFF | TGCGCCAGCAGCCATATAACGGGGGTACCTGAGCAGTTCTTC
TRBJ2-7 | TRBD2 | TRBV11-2 | NA | CASSSTGTSGEQYF | TGTGCCAGCAGCTCCACCGGGACTAGCGGAGAGCAGTACTTC
TRBJ2-1 | NA | TRBV12-3/TRBV12-4 | NA | CASSLNGNYNEQFF | TGTGCCAGCAGTTTAAACGGGAACTACAATGAGCAGTTCTTC
TRBJ2-7 | NA | TRBV28 | NA | CASSVSLINYEQYF | TGTGCCAGCAGTGTGTCACTGATCAACTACGAGCAGTACTTC
TRBJ1-2 | NA | TRBV6-1 | NA | CASRGIRNYYGYTF | TGTGCCAGCAGGGGAATCCGTAATTACTATGGCTACACCTTC
TRBJ2-7 | NA | TRBV5-1 | NA | CASSDGGTISIEQYF | TGCGCCAGCAGCGATGGGGGCACCATCTCGATCGAGCAGTACTTC
TRBJ2-3 | TRBD2 | TRBV7-8 | NA | CASSFSASGRGADTQYF | TGTGCCAGCAGTTTCTCGGCTAGCGGGAGGGGTGCAGATACGCAGTATTTT
TRBJ1-2 | NA | TRBV12-3/TRBV12-4 | NA | CASTPSYGYTF | TGTGCCAGCACCCCGAGCTATGGCTACACCTTC
TRBJ2-3 | TRBD2 | TRBV7-8 | few | CASSLVAGGVDTQYF | TGTGCCAGCAGCTTAGTAGCGGGGGGAGTGGATACGCAGTATTTT
TRBJ2-3 | NA | TRBV29-1 | many | CSVGGGTDTQYF | TGCAGCGTTGGCGGAGGCACAGATACGCAGTATTTT
TRBJ2-7 | NA | TRBV6-1 | few | CASSEATGLYSYEQYF | TGTGCCAGCAGTGAAGCCACAGGGTTATACTCCTACGAGCAGTACTTC
TRBJ2-7 | TRBD1 | TRBV11-2 | NA | CASSWSGQLAYEQYF | TGTGCCAGCAGCTGGTCGGGACAGCTGGCCTACGAGCAGTACTTC
TRBJ2-3 | NA | TRBV20-1 | few | CSARKGGWGTDTQYF | TGCAGTGCTAGGAAAGGGGGATGGGGCACAGATACGCAGTATTTT
TRBJ2-1 | NA | TRBV2 | NA | CASRGADPWDEQFF | TGTGCCAGTAGGGGGGCGGACCCTTGGGATGAGCAGTTCTTC
TRBJ1-2 | NA | TRBV12-3/TRBV12-4 | NA | CARRTSVNYGYTF | TGTGCCAGAAGGACGAGCGTTAACTATGGCTACACCTTC
TRBJ2-7 | TRBD2 | TRBV20-1 | few | CSAEGLPYEQYF | TGCAGTGCCGAGGGACTACCATACGAGCAGTACTTC
TRBJ2-2 | TRBD1 | TRBV10-3 | NA | CATGDRENTGELFF | TGTGCCACCGGGGACAGGGAGAACACCGGGGAGCTGTTTTTT
TRBJ2-3 | NA | TRBV7-2 | NA | CASSFQTPDTQYF | TGTGCCAGCAGCTTCCAGACCCCAGATACGCAGTATTTT
TRBJ2-5 | NA | TRBV6-5 | few | CASSGVSETQYF | TGTGCCAGCAGTGGGGTCTCCGAGACCCAGTACTTC
TRBJ2-3 | NA | TRBV7-2 | many | CASVWTDTQYF | TGTGCCAGCGTGTGGACGGATACGCAGTATTTT
TRBJ1-4 | NA | TRBV9 | NA | CASSPGDRNEKLFF | TGTGCCAGCAGCCCAGGTGACAGGAATGAAAAACTGTTTTTT
TRBJ2-3 | NA | TRBV5-1 | NA | CASSLEITDTQYF | TGCGCCAGCAGCTTGGAAATCACAGATACGCAGTATTTT
TRBJ2-3 | TRBD2 | TRBV9 | few | CASSVVVAGGTDTQYF | TGTGCCAGCAGCGTAGTCGTGGCGGGGGGCACAGATACGCAGTATTTT
TRBJ2-7 | NA | TRBV6-1 | once | CASSLRVEQYF | TGTGCCAGCAGTTTAAGGGTCGAGCAGTACTTC
TRBJ2-5 | TRBD1 | TRBV9 | NA | CASSGLAGGFQETQYF | TGTGCCAGCAGCGGACTTGCAGGGGGCTTCCAAGAGACCCAGTACTTC
TRBJ2-3 | TRBD1 | TRBV6-2/TRBV6-3 | few | CASSYPLDRGITDTQYF | TGTGCCAGCAGTTACCCCCTCGACAGGGGAATCACAGATACGCAGTATTTT
TRBJ1-1 | NA | TRBV20-1 | few | CSAEKNTEAFF | TGCAGTGCTGAGAAGAACACTGAGGCTTTCTTT
TRBJ1-2 | TRBD1 | TRBV5-1 | NA | CASSPGQDPMRYTF | TGCGCCAGCAGCCCAGGACAGGACCCTATGCGCTACACCTTC
TRBJ2-5 | NA | TRBV20-1 | few | CSATGALGETQYF | TGCAGTGCTACTGGGGCCCTGGGGGAGACCCAGTACTTC
TRBJ1-2 | TRBD1 | TRBV2 | few | CASSSRDRAFYGYTF | TGTGCCAGCAGTTCCCGGGACAGGGCCTTCTATGGCTACACCTTC
TRBJ2-7 | NA | TRBV15 | NA | CATSRGTDSYEQYF | TGTGCCACCAGCAGGGGGACGGATTCCTACGAGCAGTACTTC
TRBJ2-3 | NA | TRBV19 | NA | CASSFRGKTDTQYF | TGTGCCAGTAGTTTTCGGGGGAAGACAGATACGCAGTATTTT
TRBJ2-3 | NA | TRBV29-1 | NA | CSAPGPSTDTQYF | TGCAGCGCCCCGGGGCCAAGCACAGATACGCAGTATTTT
TRBJ2-1 | TRBD2 | TRBV3-1 | NA | CASSPGLAGKEFF | TGTGCCAGCAGCCCAGGGCTAGCGGGTAAGGAGTTCTTC
TRBJ1-1 | NA | TRBV20-1 | NA | CSAIKGSTEAFF | TGCAGTGCTATCAAGGGGAGCACTGAAGCTTTCTTT
TRBJ2-7 | NA | TRBV29-1 | few | CSVERNFGEQYF | TGCAGCGTTGAAAGAAACTTCGGCGAGCAGTACTTC
TRBJ2-7 | TRBD1 | TRBV5-1 | NA | CASSAGTGLPEQYF | TGCGCCAGCAGCGCCGGGACAGGACTCCCCGAGCAGTACTTC
TRBJ1-2 | NA | TRBV9 | many | CASSGGQTYGYTF | TGTGCCAGCAGTGGAGGGCAGACCTATGGCTACACCTTC
TRBJ2-3 | NA | TRBV6-5 | NA | CASSSLSSATSTDTQYF | TGTGCCAGCAGTTCTCTTTCTAGCGCCACTAGCACAGATACGCAGTATTTT
TRBJ2-5 | TRBD2 | TRBV29-1 | few | CSVEGLAGAEETQYF | TGCAGCGTTGAGGGACTAGCGGGGGCCGAAGAGACCCAGTACTTC
TRBJ2-3 | NA | TRBV7-2 | NA | CASSPQSGSTDTQYF | TGTGCCAGCAGCCCCCAGTCGGGAAGCACAGATACGCAGTATTTT
TRBJ2-3 | NA | TRBV4-3 | NA | CASSTRPGGTDTQYF | TGCGCCAGCAGCACCCGCCCGGGGGGCACAGATACGCAGTATTTT
TRBJ2-1 | NA | TRBV6-5 | few | CASSYQGTYNEQFF | TGTGCCAGCAGTTACCAGGGGACCTACAATGAGCAGTTCTTC
TRBJ2-4 | NA | TRBV4-1 | once | CASSREGETLYF | TGCGCCAGCAGCCGGGAAGGAGAGACCCTGTACTTC
TRBJ2-1 | NA | TRBV28 | NA | CASRNFGTYNEQFF | TGTGCCAGCAGAAACTTTGGGACGTACAATGAGCAGTTCTTC
TRBJ2-3 | TRBD2 | TRBV12-3/TRBV12-4 | NA | CASRKGLAYDTQYF | TGTGCCAGCAGGAAGGGACTAGCATACGATACGCAGTATTTT
TRBJ2-2 | TRBD2 | TRBV2 | NA | CAGKRREVGELFF | TGTGCCGGTAAAAGGCGGGAGGTCGGGGAGCTGTTTTTT
TRBJ2-5 | NA | TRBV9 | many | CASSVAFQGTDSVVETQYF | TGTGCCAGCAGCGTAGCTTTCCAGGGCACGGACAGTGTGGTTGAGACCCAGTACTTC
TRBJ2-5 | TRBD1 | TRBV5-1 | NA | CASSHGTGNQETQYF | TGCGCCAGCAGCCACGGGACAGGAAACCAAGAGACCCAGTACTTC